One TCR beta chain is described in this entry. V was trimmed by 5 bases and J by 2 bases, leaving 13 bases between them. Germline CDR1 is SGHTA and CDR2 is FQGNSA. The CDR3 runs to 14 residues. Here immunoSEQ multiplex PCR was the method, and the copy in TCRdb shows in-frame clones only, minus some. The sample lists hundreds of thousands of clones, more than 75% occurring once. The sample comes from a study of shared T cell receptors in the human thymus. A further study also used this sample, focusing on human thymus T cells. That work states: It looked as if thymic and blood repertoires used V and J genes in a biased way. Reports from related research described highly overlapping thymic repertoires among unrelated individuals.

This receptor was taken from a boy younger than two with a congenital heart defect. The rearrangement uses TRBV7-2 and TRBJ2-7; D might be TRBD2 (6 bases). The sequenced material came from thymocytes. The CDR3 region is CASSIRDFAYEQYF. The CDR3 DNA is TGTGCCAGCAGCATCCGGGACTTTGCCTACGAGCAGTACTTC.